This T cell receptor (beta chain) was observed in a study of shared clonotypes between healthy human individuals. Trimming took 7 bases from V and 8 from J; bases not matched to a gene: 8. The CDR3 length is 13 residues. Per the germline V gene, CDR1 is SGHTA and CDR2 is FQGNSA. The protocol was immunoSEQ multiplex PCR, while the TCRdb copy is restricted to in-frame clones and leaves out a portion. The profile covers some 2.4 million clones, with more than 85% appearing a single time and about 0.38% taken by the ten largest. The sequencing input was naive CD4+ T cells from PBMCs. The subset was: CD45RA+ positively selected. This rearrangement joins TRBV7-2 to TRBJ2-1; 7 nucleotides match TRBD2. The sequence came from a man aged 18 to 35 in good health. Some clones in this sample may be carry-over from other donors' samples. The CDR3 here is CASTPLAMYEQFF. As DNA, the CDR3 is TGTGCCAGCACCCCACTAGCGATGTATGAGCAGTTCTTC.